These 14 T cell receptor beta chains were all obtained from the same sample, sequenced in a study of blood T cell repertoires in COVID-19 (dated by TCRdb to 2019 to 2021). Library generation was performed with the immunoSEQ multiplex PCR assay. TCRdb re-hosts the immuneACCESS table, in-frame sequences only. Its copies lack some clones; in the studies checked, an unresolved V gene accounts for under half of them, and the cause for the rest is not known. This sample comprises hundreds of thousands of clones, roughly 87% of them detected only once. About 1% of the sample is held by the ten biggest clonotypes. Sequenced: PBMCs or T cells enriched from blood (not recorded which). Receptors originate from a woman aged 25 to 45 who had recovered from COVID-19.

The rearrangement uses TRBV5-4 and TRBJ1-1; 10 bases map to TRBD1. The CDR3 covers 13 residues. Trimming took 5 bases from V and 11 from J; bases not matched to a gene: 9. In germline, CDR1 is SGHNT, CDR2 YYREEE (reference sequence). DNA of the CDR3: TGTGCCAGCAGATCGGGACAGGGGAGTGGGGCTTTCTTT. It encodes CASRSGQGSGAFF. Full variable domain (rest looked up from reference TRBV5-4 and TRBJ1-1): ETGVTQSPTHLIKTRGQQVTLRCSSQSGHNTVSWYQQALGQGPQFIFQYYREEENGRGNFPPRFSGLQFPNYSSELNVNALELDDSALYLCASRSGQGSGAFFGQGTRLTVV.

The chain couples TRBV5-6 to TRBJ2-7; 7 nucleotides line up with TRBD1. The CDR3 consists of 19 residues. CDR1 SGHDT and CDR2 YYEEEE come from the germline V gene. With 2 bases clipped from V and 6 bases from J, the junction kept 23 bases outside the gene matches. The CDR3 DNA follows: TGTGCCAGCAGCTTTCAGGCCCTCGGGTTCGAGGGACAGAGAGGCGAGCAGTACTTC. This encodes CASSFQALGFEGQRGEQYF.

This chain connects TRBV6-1 to TRBJ2-5, with 10 bases that match TRBD2. Germline CDR1 reads MNHNS; CDR2 reads SASEGT. The CDR3 length is 17 residues. V was clipped by 2 bases and J by 5 bases; unmatched bases: 11. DNA for the CDR3: TGTGCCAGCAGTGAAAAGGCTAGCGGGGGAGGCTGGGAGACCCAGTACTTC. Its protein product is CASSEKASGGGWETQYF.

The chain employs TRBV4-1 and TRBJ2-2, with 9 bases matching TRBD1. Per germline, CDR1 MGHRA and CDR2 YSYEKL. V lost 5 bases and J lost 7; bases outside the gene matches: 8. The CDR3 extends over 15 amino acids. For the CDR3, the DNA is TGCGCCAGCAGCGGGTTACAGGGGGCGTACGGGGAGCTGTTTTTT. As protein: CASSGLQGAYGELFF.

The chain joins TRBV19 to TRBJ1-2, with D perhaps matching TRBD1 (5 bases). Germline loops: CDR1 LNHDA, CDR2 SQIVND (reference sequence). The length of the CDR3 is 16 residues. Trimming removed 4 bases at V and 5 bases at J, with 20 bases between. The CDR3 coding sequence is TGTGCCAGTAGTAGCGGGACCCTATCTCGATGGTATGGCTACACCTTC. Translated, it gives CASSSGTLSRWYGYTF.

The chain has TRBV15 and TRBJ1-2, with 8 bases fitting TRBD1. The CDR3 has 16 residues. J gave up 6 bases and V 0 bases, and 9 bases lay outside the gene matches. Per the germline V gene, CDR1 is LNHNV and CDR2 is YYDKDF (reference sequence). The CDR3 nucleotides are TGTGCCACCAGCAGAGATTCCCGTGCGACAGGGGATGGCTACACCTTC. Translating it yields CATSRDSRATGDGYTF.

The count of this clone is one. The chain uses TRBV5-8 and TRBJ2-7; D ambiguous. The V gene lost 4 bases and the J gene lost 2 bases, with 4 bases spanning the gap. The CDR3 is made up of 11 amino acids. The germline gives CDR1 SGHTS, CDR2 YDEGEE. CDR3 protein: CASSVTYEQYF. The DNA of the CDR3 is TGTGCCAGCAGCGTTACCTACGAGCAGTACTTC.

The gene calls are TRBV10-3 and TRBJ2-7, with D perhaps TRBD1 (6 bases). This CDR3 spans 13 amino acids. Trimming stripped 2 bases from V and 5 bases from J, with 10 bases between. CDR1 ENHRY and CDR2 SYGVKD come from the germline V gene. CDR3 sequence (DNA): TGTGCCATCAGTGAGCCCAAGGGGGACGAGCAGTACTTC. Translation gives CAISEPKGDEQYF.

CDR3 residues: CASSYGTGDGYTF. CDR3 coding DNA: TGCGCCAGCAGCTATGGGACAGGGGATGGCTACACCTTC. V usage is TRBV5-1 and J usage is TRBJ1-2, with TRBD1 identical over 10 bases. The CDR3 consists of 13 residues. V lost 3 bases, J lost 6 bases, and 2 bases stayed unmatched. CDR1 and CDR2 (germline): SGHRS, YFSETQ.

The rearrangement uses TRBV19 and TRBJ1-6; TRBD1 matches 7 bases. V trimming: 5 bases; J trimming: 8 bases; junction bases outside the gene matches: 9. Germline-derived CDR1 and CDR2 are LNHDA and SQIVND (reference sequence). CDR3 length: 15 residues. The chain's CDR3 is CASSPLRQGDSPLHF. CDR3 coding DNA: TGTGCCAGTAGTCCCCTCCGGCAGGGGGATTCACCCCTCCACTTT.

The J gene is TRBJ2-3, the V gene TRBV9; 7 nucleotides agree with TRBD2. V was pared by 2 bases and J by 2 bases, with 5 bases of the junction left unmatched. The CDR3 length is 15 residues. The germline V gene has CDR1 SGDLS and CDR2 YYNGEE. The CDR3, as DNA: TGTGCCAGCAGCGTTAGAGCGGGGCTCACAGATACGCAGTATTTT. Its translation: CASSVRAGLTDTQYF.

A note on this clone: The same CDR3 arises from other DNA sequences in this sample as well. J is TRBJ1-6 and V is TRBV19; 7 positions match TRBD1. CDR1 is LNHDA, CDR2 SQIVND, per germline (reference sequence). The CDR3 has 16 residues. The V and J ends lost 3 bases and 6 bases, in that order; junction bases with no gene match: 8. CDR3 region: CASSIVPTGLNSPLHF. The DNA of the CDR3 is TGTGCCAGTAGTATTGTGCCGACAGGGCTTAATTCACCCCTCCACTTT.

V usage is TRBV28 and J usage is TRBJ1-2; D perhaps matches TRBD1 (5 bases). The V end lost 3 bases, the J end lost 4 bases, and 15 bases lay between the germline ends. The CDR3 contains 15 residues. The germline V gene encodes CDR1 MDHEN and CDR2 SYDVKM. Here the CDR3 reads CASSLGPGLIYGYTF. The CDR3 region has the DNA TGTGCCAGCAGTTTGGGGCCAGGGCTTATCTATGGCTACACCTTC.

The rearrangement uses TRBV6-5 and TRBJ2-7; 7 bases fit TRBD1. V trimming: 5 bases; J trimming: 0 bases; junction bases outside the gene matches: 4. The CDR3 has 14 amino acids. Germline CDR1 reads MNHEY; CDR2 reads SVGAGI. The DNA for the CDR3 is TGTGCCAGCAGTAGGGGGCGAATCTCCTACGAGCAGTACTTC. Translated, it gives CASSRGRISYEQYF.